What follows are 6 T cell receptor beta chains derived from one specimen sequenced in a study of CD8 T cells in Susac syndrome. After extraction with the RNeasy kit, roughly 0.45 to 1 ug of the RNA was reverse transcribed using random hexamers. Each CDR3 protein gets one entry after TCRdb re-called the immunoSEQ multiplex PCR reads with MiXCR. In the table there are about 130,000 distinct CDR3 sequences, roughly 80% of which are singletons. The specimen was CD8+ T cells from PBMCs. The receptors originated from a human donor with multiple sclerosis.

The chain recombines TRBV27 with TRBJ1-4; D gene ambiguous. V lost 2 bases, J lost 6 bases, and 13 bases lay in between. Per the germline V gene, CDR1 is MNHEY and CDR2 is SMNVEV (reference sequence). This CDR3 has 15 amino acids. The CDR3 nucleotides read TGTGCCAGCAGTTTAAGCCGGAATCGACATGAAAAACTGTTTTTT. Translated, it gives CASSLSRNRHEKLFF.

J is TRBJ1-3 and V is TRBV7-8; D is unresolved. Trimming removed 2 bases at V and 0 bases at J, with 14 bases between. The CDR3 is 17 amino acids. Germline loops: CDR1 SGHVS, CDR2 FQNEAQ. The CDR3 region has the DNA TGTGCCAGCAGCTTAACCCCTGAAGGCAGCTCTGGAAACACCATATATTTT. Its translation is CASSLTPEGSSGNTIYF.

This chain connects TRBV19 to TRBJ1-2; D is unresolved. CDR1 LNHDA and CDR2 SQIVND come from the germline V gene (reference sequence). This CDR3 is built from 12 residues. Trimming took 7 bases from V and 7 from J, leaving 13 bases between them. CDR3 DNA sequence: TGTGCCAGTAAGGAGGGAGACCTTGGCTACACCTTC. This sequence encodes CASKEGDLGYTF.

The chain couples TRBV11-3 to TRBJ2-1; 9 bases agree with TRBD2. Trimming cost V 3 bases and J 0 bases; bases outside gene matches: 15. The CDR3 is made up of 20 amino acids. The germline V gene encodes CDR1 SGHNT and CDR2 YENEEA. CDR3 in amino acids: CASSFSLAGGPSSSYNEQFF. CDR3 coding DNA: TGTGCCAGCAGCTTCTCCCTGGCGGGAGGGCCATCGAGCTCCTACAATGAGCAGTTCTTC. Supplemented by reference TRBV11-3 and TRBJ2-1, the full variable domain reads EAGVVQSPRYKIIEKKQPVAFWCNPISGHNTLYWYLQNLGQGPELLIRYENEEAVDDSQLPKDRFSAERLKGVDSTLKIQPAELGDSAVYLCASSFSLAGGPSSSYNEQFFGPGTRLTVL.

The rearrangement joins TRBV4-3 to TRBJ2-1, with TRBD2 identical over 12 bases. Germline lookup yields CDR1 LGHNA and CDR2 YSLEER. The ends lost 4 bases at V and 8 bases at J; junction bases unmatched: 6. The CDR3 has 15 amino acids. The CDR3 region has the DNA TGCGCCAGCAGCCCGACTAGCGGGAGTATCTATGAGCAGTTCTTC. It is translated as CASSPTSGSIYEQFF.

This chain connects TRBV4-1 to TRBJ2-2; 14 nucleotides line up with TRBD2. CDR1 is MGHRA and CDR2 is YSYEKL in the germline V gene. The CDR3 is made up of 17 amino acids. With V trimmed by 2 bases and J by 7 bases, 6 bases remained unmatched. The CDR3 nucleotides read TGCGCCAGCAGCCAACGGGGACTAGCGGGAGTTGGCGGGGAGCTGTTTTTT. It specifies CASSQRGLAGVGGELFF.